Below, 31 T cell receptor beta chains from the same sample are listed, as sequenced in a study of beta chain features in type 1 diabetes. Study-level findings and limits: Significant though moderate, a shortening of TCRB CDR3s appeared in all four CD4+ subsets of Type 1 diabetes patients.

What these receptors recognize is not known. The authors reverse transcribed all of the isolated RNA, so sequencing captured expressed TCRB transcripts. TCRdb keeps only in-frame clones here, not all; method: immunoSEQ multiplex PCR. Counted here are about 700,000 clones, roughly 13% occurring once; the ten biggest clones make up 0.022%. Sequenced: naive CD4+ T cells from blood. The receptors stem from a man between 18 and 29 years old with type 1 diabetes.

This chain uses TRBV4-2 with TRBJ2-7; D unresolved. The germline V gene has CDR1 LGHNA and CDR2 YNFKEQ. This CDR3 region has 14 residues. Trimming removed 0 bases from V and 4 bases from J, with 10 bases in between. The CDR3 sequence is CASSQDRVAYEQYF. CDR3 sequence (DNA): TGTGCCAGCAGCCAAGATCGGGTAGCATACGAGCAGTACTTC.

The chain joins TRBV9 to TRBJ2-3; TRBD2 is a possible D gene (6 bases). Germline values: CDR1 SGDLS, CDR2 YYNGEE. This CDR3 has 15 residues. V shed 0 bases and J shed 1 base, with 9 bases lying between them. CDR3 DNA: TGTGCCAGCAGCGTAGGGTGGGGGGGCACAGATACGCAGTATTTT. It translates to CASSVGWGGTDTQYF.

This clone turned up a few times. The chain uses TRBV5-1 and TRBJ2-1, with D tentatively TRBD1 (5 bases). The germline gives CDR1 SGHRS, CDR2 YFSETQ. The CDR3 runs 13 residues. Deletions cut 5 bases from V and 13 bases from J, with 19 bases between. DNA for the CDR3: TGCGCCAGCAGACGGAATTCTCAGGGTGGACAGTTCTTC. It codes for CASRRNSQGGQFF.

This clone was seen only a few times. V is TRBV6-5 and J is TRBJ2-3, with a weak D call TRBD1 (5 bases). V gave up 5 bases and J gave up 4 bases, with 13 bases separating them. Germline loops: CDR1 MNHEY, CDR2 SVGAGI. The CDR3 has 14 amino acids. CDR3 nucleotides: TGTGCCAGCAGTCGGACATCCTGGGCAGATACGCAGTATTTT. It yields the protein CASSRTSWADTQYF.

The chain uses TRBV6-5 and TRBJ2-1, with D tentatively TRBD1 or TRBD2 (5 bases each). CDR1 is MNHEY and CDR2 is SVGAGI in the germline V gene. This CDR3 is 14 amino acids long. Trimming cost V 6 bases and J 3 bases, with 12 bases left between them. DNA for the CDR3: TGTGCCAGCAGCCCCTGGGACCGCTACAATGAGCAGTTCTTC. Amino acids: CASSPWDRYNEQFF.

This clone showed up just a few times. This chain connects TRBV9 to TRBJ2-7; TRBD1 agrees at 7 bases. Germline CDR1 reads SGDLS; CDR2 reads YYNGEE. CDR3 length equals 15 residues. J gave up 4 bases and V 0 bases, and 7 bases lay outside the gene matches. The CDR3 loop is CASSVEDRERYEQYF. DNA for the CDR3: TGTGCCAGCAGCGTAGAAGACAGGGAAAGATACGAGCAGTACTTC.

This clone has just a few counts. The gene calls are TRBV29-1 and TRBJ1-1; 9 bases line up with TRBD1. Germline CDR1 and CDR2: SQVTM and ANQGSEA. The CDR3 runs to 14 residues. The V and J ends lost 7 bases and 2 bases, in that order; junction bases with no gene match: 8. As DNA, the CDR3 is TGCAGCGGGGGACAGGGAAGGAGCAACACTGAAGCTTTCTTT. This gives the protein CSGGQGRSNTEAFF. Using reference TRBV29-1 and TRBJ1-1 for the parts outside the CDR3, the full variable domain is SAVISQKPSRDICQRGTSLTIQCQVDSQVTMMFWYRQQPGQSLTLIATANQGSEATYESGFVIDKFPISRPNLTFSTLTVSNMSPEDSSIYLCSGGQGRSNTEAFFGQGTRLTVV.

The V and J genes are TRBV5-1 and TRBJ1-1, with no clear D. Trimming removed 2 bases at V and 3 bases at J, with 14 bases between. CDR3 length equals 15 residues. CDR1 is SGHRS, CDR2 YFSETQ, per germline. The CDR3 coding sequence is TGCGCCAGCAGCTTCTACCAGGCGACGGACACTGAAGCTTTCTTT. It yields the protein CASSFYQATDTEAFF.

This chain joins TRBV5-1 and TRBJ1-1, with 9 bases identical to TRBD1. J gave up 0 bases and V 4 bases, and 1 base lay outside the gene matches. Per the germline V gene, CDR1 is SGHRS and CDR2 is YFSETQ. This CDR3 is built from 14 residues. The CDR3 sequence is CASSRQGVNTEAFF. CDR3 DNA sequence: TGCGCCAGCAGCCGACAGGGGGTGAACACTGAAGCTTTCTTT.

This clone was observed a few times. The chain employs TRBV4-1 and TRBJ2-5; a weak D match, TRBD2 (7 bases). CDR1 and CDR2 (germline): MGHRA, YSYEKL. V dropped 1 base and J dropped 1 base, with 13 bases sitting between them. The CDR3 has 16 residues. CDR3 sequence reads: CASSQGAGATQETQYF. CDR3 nucleotides: TGCGCCAGCAGCCAAGGTGCGGGGGCGACCCAAGAGACCCAGTACTTC.

This clone occurred a few times. The chain has TRBV6-5 and TRBJ1-6; 7 bases fit TRBD1. V was pared by 0 bases and J by 11 bases, with 7 bases of the junction left unmatched. The CDR3 sequence is 15 residues long. Germline assignment: CDR1 MNHEY and CDR2 SVGAGI. CDR3 protein: CASSYSTGMRTPLHF. The CDR3 region has the DNA TGTGCCAGCAGTTACTCGACAGGGATGCGCACACCCCTCCACTTT.

This clone was detected only a few times. The chain has TRBV10-3 and TRBJ1-3, with a tentative D call TRBD1 (5 bases). The CDR3 runs to 13 residues. The germline gives CDR1 ENHRY, CDR2 SYGVKD. With 6 bases removed from V and 2 bases from J, the gap between germline ends came to 8 bases. The CDR3 region has the DNA TGTGCCATCAGGCAGGGAACTGGAAACACCATATATTTT. Translation: CAIRQGTGNTIYF.

This clone has only a few counts. The V gene is TRBV11-2, the J gene TRBJ2-1; tentative D call: TRBD2 (6 bases). The CDR3 is 13 amino acids. Trimming removed 5 bases from V and 5 bases from J, with 10 bases in between. CDR1 is SGHAT and CDR2 is FQNNGV in the germline V gene. The CDR3: CASSNRLDNEQFF. As DNA, the CDR3 is TGTGCCAGCAGCAACAGACTAGACAATGAGCAGTTCTTC.

In its sample, this clone was seen a few times. J is TRBJ1-1 and V is TRBV10-3, with D maybe TRBD1 (5 bases). Germline CDR1 ENHRY, CDR2 SYGVKD. V lost 0 bases to trimming and J lost 0 bases, with 8 bases between them. The CDR3 contains 15 residues. CDR3: CAISESQGMNTEAFF. The DNA for the CDR3 is TGTGCCATCAGTGAGTCTCAGGGTATGAACACTGAAGCTTTCTTT.

The rearrangement uses TRBV29-1 and TRBJ1-1, with D hard to call. Trimming removed 1 base from V and 7 bases from J, with 13 bases in between. The CDR3 covers 13 residues. The V gene's germline CDR1 is SQVTM and CDR2 ANQGSEA. For the CDR3, the DNA is TGCAGCGTTGAAGTGGCTGGCAGCTATGAAGCTTTCTTT. It is translated as CSVEVAGSYEAFF.

This sequence joins TRBV10-3 and TRBJ1-2; D uncertain. V lost 0 bases to trimming and J lost 3 bases, with 11 bases between them. The CDR3 is 15 residues long. Germline CDR1 and CDR2: ENHRY and SYGVKD. The CDR3 DNA sequence: TGTGCCATCAGTGAGTCTCGGGTTGAGGACTATGGCTACACCTTC. Amino acids: CAISESRVEDYGYTF.

The chain combines TRBV5-4 with TRBJ1-2; the D gene is possibly TRBD1 (6 bases). The V gene lost 8 bases and the J gene lost 5 bases, with 16 bases spanning the gap. The germline gives CDR1 SGHNT, CDR2 YYREEE (reference sequence). The CDR3 is made up of 13 amino acids. This chain's CDR3 is CASSGDRRYGYTF. The CDR3 DNA reads as TGTGCCAGTTCAGGGGACCGACGTTATGGCTACACCTTC.

This clone was seen a handful of times. The genes are TRBV5-4 and TRBJ2-3; 8 bases map to TRBD1. The CDR3 has 14 residues. Germline values: CDR1 SGHNT, CDR2 YYREEE (reference sequence). The trim removed 4 bases at V and 3 bases at J, leaving 4 bases unmatched. This chain's CDR3 is CASSRWTGTDTQYF. The CDR3 DNA sequence: TGTGCCAGCAGCAGATGGACAGGGACAGATACGCAGTATTTT.

This clone showed up just a few times. The CDR3 nucleotides are TGTGCCAGCAGGTCGGGGGCGCCCTACGAGCAGTACTTC. The encoded protein is CASRSGAPYEQYF. This chain joins TRBV6-5 and TRBJ2-7; D possibly uses TRBD1 or TRBD2 (6 bases each). The V end lost 6 bases, the J end lost 2 bases, and 11 bases lay between the germline ends. Germline-derived CDR1 and CDR2 are MNHEY and SVGAGI. CDR3 length equals 13 residues.

This clone was observed a few times. V gene TRBV30 combines with J gene TRBJ1-6; 11 bases line up with TRBD1. The CDR3 is 14 residues long. V lost 7 bases to trimming and J lost 8 bases; unmatched junction nucleotides: 7. The germline V gene has CDR1 GTSNPN and CDR2 SVGIG (reference sequence). CDR3 DNA: TGTGCCTCTCGGACAGGGGGCGTTTATTCACCCCTCCACTTT. Encoded protein: CASRTGGVYSPLHF.

This clone was counted between two and nine times. The chain uses TRBV5-4 and TRBJ2-5, with 7 bases aligning to TRBD2. The V gene's germline CDR1 is SGHNT and CDR2 YYREEE (reference sequence). V gave up 2 bases and J gave up 2 bases; unmatched junction bases: 6. The CDR3 loop spans 15 amino acids. The CDR3 is CASSLLASGQETQYF. CDR3 DNA: TGTGCCAGCAGCTTACTAGCGTCGGGTCAAGAGACCCAGTACTTC.

This clone was detected a few times. This sample also contains other DNA sequences that code for the same CDR3. The chain links TRBV2 to TRBJ2-7; 7 nucleotides match TRBD1. The trim removed 6 bases at V and 1 base at J, leaving 0 bases unmatched. Germline V gene sequence: CDR1 SNHLY, CDR2 FYNNEI. The CDR3 runs to 12 residues. This chain's CDR3 is CASRQGSYEQYF. CDR3 in DNA: TGTGCCAGCAGACAGGGGTCCTACGAGCAGTACTTC.

The sample holds a few counts of this clone. This CDR3 is also generated by other DNA sequences in the sample. The chain links TRBV30 to TRBJ2-2, with D maybe TRBD2 (5 bases). V was pared by 0 bases and J by 1 base, with 15 bases between. Germline CDR1 reads GTSNPN; CDR2 reads SVGIG (reference sequence). This CDR3 spans 17 amino acids. CDR3 DNA: TGTGCCTGGAGTGTACGGAGTCGAGGGCTGAACACCGGGGAGCTGTTTTTT. Translated, it gives CAWSVRSRGLNTGELFF.

This clone was seen only a few times. The rearrangement uses TRBV11-3 and TRBJ2-7, with D perhaps assigned TRBD1 or TRBD2 (6 bases each). Germline loops: CDR1 SGHNT, CDR2 YENEEA. Between the trimmed V and J ends, which lost 3 bases and 3 bases, there was a span of 9 bases. The length of the CDR3 is 13 residues. CDR3 in DNA: TGTGCCAGCAGCTTTGGAGGGGGCTACGAGCAGTACTTC. As protein: CASSFGGGYEQYF.

This clone was seen only a few times. This sequence joins TRBV5-1 and TRBJ2-1, with a possible D match to TRBD2 (5 bases). The V gene lost 4 bases and the J gene lost 10 bases, with 18 bases spanning the gap. This CDR3 region has 14 residues. CDR1 is SGHRS and CDR2 is YFSETQ in the germline V gene. The CDR3 sequence is CASSGSDGGLEQFF. The DNA for the CDR3 is TGCGCCAGCAGCGGATCGGACGGTGGACTGGAGCAGTTCTTC.

The chain recombines TRBV6-5 with TRBJ1-2, with TRBD1 matching 8 bases. V lost 6 bases and J lost 6; bases outside the gene matches: 6. CDR1 is MNHEY, CDR2 SVGAGI, per germline. This CDR3 contains 13 residues. The CDR3 protein is CASSSGGADGYTF. As DNA, the CDR3 is TGTGCCAGCAGCTCAGGGGGCGCGGATGGCTACACCTTC.

CDR3 DNA: TGTGCCAGCAGCGGACGATTGTCCGGGGAGCTGTTTTTT. Its translation is CASSGRLSGELFF. V gene TRBV9 combines with J gene TRBJ2-2; D is uncertain. Germline CDR1 SGDLS, CDR2 YYNGEE. The CDR3 runs to 13 residues. The ends were cut back, 3 bases at V and 6 bases at J, with 9 bases in the middle. Using reference TRBV9 and TRBJ2-2 for the parts outside the CDR3, the full variable domain is DSGVTQTPKHLITATGQRVTLRCSPRSGDLSVYWYQQSLDQGLQFLIQYYNGEERAKGNILERFSAQQFPDLHSELNLSSLELGDSALYFCASSGRLSGELFFGEGSRLTVL.

This chain's CDR3 is CTSSQKPEGCTEAFF. Written as DNA, the CDR3 is TGCACCAGCAGCCAGAAGCCGGAGGGCTGCACTGAAGCTTTCTTT. This chain links TRBV1 with TRBJ1-1. TRBV1 represents a pseudogene. The CDR3 runs to 15 residues.

The chain carries TRBV4-1 and TRBJ1-5; tentatively, D is TRBD1 (6 bases). Trimming removed 0 bases from V and 4 bases from J, with 13 bases in between. The CDR3 runs 16 residues. Looked up from germline, CDR1 is MGHRA and CDR2 is YSYEKL. In nucleotides, the CDR3 is TGCGCCAGCAGCCAAGATCGGACAGAACAAAATCAGCCCCAGCATTTT. Translation: CASSQDRTEQNQPQHF.

J is TRBJ2-2 and V is TRBV5-4; weak D call: TRBD2 (5 bases). The germline V and J ends were trimmed by 4 bases and 1 base, with 14 bases remaining between them. The germline V gene has CDR1 SGHNT and CDR2 YYREEE (reference sequence). This CDR3 contains 16 residues. DNA for the CDR3: TGTGCCAGCAGCCGCACGACCGGGATGAACACCGGGGAGCTGTTTTTT. It specifies CASSRTTGMNTGELFF.

This clone has only a few counts. This chain uses TRBV2 with TRBJ1-5; D is possibly TRBD1 (5 bases). Trimming cost V 3 bases and J 6 bases, with 12 bases left between them. This CDR3 has 14 amino acids. Per the germline V gene, CDR1 is SNHLY and CDR2 is FYNNEI. CDR3 sequence (DNA): TGTGCCAGCAGTGAGGACACCCTTCCTCAGCCCCAGCATTTT. The encoded protein is CASSEDTLPQPQHF.